These T cell receptor beta chains were read from a single sample in a study of T cell changes during pregnancy in multiple sclerosis. Profiled with immunoSEQ multiplex PCR; TCRdb holds only in-frame clones, not every one. The table shows around 51,000 clones, with 93% occurring only once. Sequenced here: peripheral blood, sampled in the second trimester of pregnancy. All receptors derive from a female donor with multiple sclerosis, enrolled in a pregnancy study. Both conserved end residues are part of each CDR3. D genes are given only for firm matches. Clone sizes are given selectively: once, few, many, or a class where the clone is expanded.

clone_size,d_call,v_call,j_call,cdr3_nt,cdr3_aa
once,.,TRBV7-9,TRBJ2-5,TGTGCCAGCAGCTTTTTAGCGGCCCAAGAGACCCAGTACTTC,CASSFLAAQETQYF
once,TRBD1,TRBV6-5,TRBJ1-2,TGTGCCAGCACATCGACTGCAGGGGGTTATGGCTACACCTTC,CASTSTAGGYGYTF
.,TRBD1,TRBV27,TRBJ2-7,TGTGCCAGCCAGTCAAGAGACAGGGGTTACGAGCAGTACTTC,CASQSRDRGYEQYF
.,TRBD2,TRBV7-9,TRBJ2-3,TGTGAGACTAGCGGGAGCACAGATACGCAGTATTTT,CETSGSTDTQYF
once,TRBD2,TRBV7-2,TRBJ2-7,TGTGCCAGCAGCCACGGACTAGCGGGAGGGACCTACGAGCAGTACTTC,CASSHGLAGGTYEQYF
.,.,TRBV5-1,TRBJ2-2,TGCGCCAGCAGCCCCGTGGCGGGGGCAGCACCGACCGGGGAGCTGTTTTTT,CASSPVAGAAPTGELFF
.,TRBD2,TRBV7-8,TRBJ2-1,TGTGCCAGCAGCCAAAGGACCGACGGGACTAGCGCCTACAATGAGCAGTTCTTC,CASSQRTDGTSAYNEQFF
.,.,TRBV9,TRBJ2-3,TGTGCCAGCAGCGGGCGGGATGGGCGGAGCACAGATACGCAGTATTTT,CASSGRDGRSTDTQYF
.,.,TRBV4-3,TRBJ2-2,TGCGCCAGCAGCCACTCGACCGGGGAGCTGTTTTTT,CASSHSTGELFF
once,.,TRBV10-3,TRBJ2-1,TGTGCCATCAGTGAGCCGGAATCAAGGGGCTACAATGAGCAGTTCTTC,CAISEPESRGYNEQFF
.,.,TRBV28,TRBJ2-3,TGTGCCAGCAGCCCCCGGTTGCGCCCTAGCACAGATACGCAGTATTTT,CASSPRLRPSTDTQYF
.,.,TRBV7-2,TRBJ2-5,TGTGCCAGCAGCTTAGAGGCTAGATACCAAGAGACCCAGTACTTC,CASSLEARYQETQYF
.,.,TRBV10-2,TRBJ2-3,TGCGCCAGCAGTGACTTAATTCGTTGGGCCAGCTCAAGCACAGATACGCAGTATTTT,CASSDLIRWASSSTDTQYF
.,TRBD1,TRBV5-1,TRBJ2-5,TGCGCCAGCAGCGGAGGGACAGGGGGCTACCAAGAGACCCAGTACTTC,CASSGGTGGYQETQYF
.,TRBD2,TRBV9,TRBJ2-5,TGTGCCAGCAGCGTTAAGCGGGAGGATGCGAGTGAGACCCAGTACTTC,CASSVKREDASETQYF
.,TRBD2,TRBV7-9,TRBJ2-7,TGTGCCAGCAGCCCCCGACTAGCGGGAGTCCACGACGAGCAGTACTTC,CASSPRLAGVHDEQYF
many,TRBD1,TRBV6-4,TRBJ1-1,TGTGCCAGCAGGGCTGGACAGGAAAACACTGAAGCTTTCTTT,CASRAGQENTEAFF
once,.,TRBV21-1,TRBJ2-1,TGTGCCAGCAGCAACTGGACACCTAACAATGAGCAGTTCTTC,CASSNWTPNNEQFF
.,TRBD1,TRBV5-5,TRBJ1-1,TGTGCCAGCAGCTGGACAGGGGATGGAACTGAAGCTTTCTTT,CASSWTGDGTEAFF
.,.,TRBV27,TRBJ1-1,TGTGCCAGCAGGCGTTATACAGAGAACACTGAAGCTTTCTTT,CASRRYTENTEAFF
.,TRBD1,TRBV7-9,TRBJ2-4,TGTGCCAGCAGCTTAGTAGGGGGCGAAGCCAAAAACATTCAGTACTTC,CASSLVGGEAKNIQYF
.,.,TRBV6-5,TRBJ1-5,TGTGCCAGCAGGGTCAGGGAATATAGCAATCAGCCCCAGCATTTT,CASRVREYSNQPQHF
.,TRBD1,TRBV5-4,TRBJ2-7,TGTGCCAGCAGCTCGGGACAGGGTATCAACGAGCAGTACTTC,CASSSGQGINEQYF
.,TRBD1,TRBV25-1,TRBJ2-1,TGTGCCAGCAGTGAATGGGGGACAGGGGCCAATGAGCAGTTCTTC,CASSEWGTGANEQFF
.,.,TRBV25-1,TRBJ2-6,TGTGCCAGCAGTGAATCCGGACAGTCCACTGGGGCCAACGTCCTGACTTTC,CASSESGQSTGANVLTF
.,.,TRBV10-3,TRBJ2-5,TGTGCCATCAGTGGGGCAGGCGTACCCCAAGAGACCCAGTACTTC,CAISGAGVPQETQYF
.,TRBD2,TRBV27,TRBJ2-1,TGTGCCAGCAGTCTGTCTAGCGGGAGCTCCTACAATGAGCAGTTCTTC,CASSLSSGSSYNEQFF
.,.,TRBV5-1,TRBJ1-1,TGCGCCAGCAGCCCAAACGAGTTTCTTGACACTGAAGCTTTCTTT,CASSPNEFLDTEAFF
.,.,TRBV11-2,TRBJ1-3,TGTGCCAGCAGCTTAGACAAGATAGGGGGATTAGGTAGAAACACCATATATTTT,CASSLDKIGGLGRNTIYF